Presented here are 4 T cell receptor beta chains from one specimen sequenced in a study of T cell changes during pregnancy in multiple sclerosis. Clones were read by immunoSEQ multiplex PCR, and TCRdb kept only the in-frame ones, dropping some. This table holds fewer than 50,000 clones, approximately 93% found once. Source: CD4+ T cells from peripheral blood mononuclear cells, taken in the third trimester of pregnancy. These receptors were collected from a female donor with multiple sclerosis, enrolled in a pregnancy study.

CDR3 coding DNA: TGCGCCAGCAGCCCTGCCGGGACAGAAGAGACCCAGTACTTC. Translated, it gives CASSPAGTEETQYF. This rearrangement joins TRBV5-1 to TRBJ2-5; 7 bases agree with TRBD1. The CDR3 covers 14 residues. V trimming: 4 bases; J trimming: 3 bases; junction bases outside the gene matches: 6. The V gene's germline CDR1 is SGHRS and CDR2 YFSETQ.

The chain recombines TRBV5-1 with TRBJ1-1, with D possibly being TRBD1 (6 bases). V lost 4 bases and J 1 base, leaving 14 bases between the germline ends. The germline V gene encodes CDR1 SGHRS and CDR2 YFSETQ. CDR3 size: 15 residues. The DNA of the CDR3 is TGCGCCAGCAGCCCGGTGGCGGGGGCGAACACTGAAGCTTTCTTT. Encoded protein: CASSPVAGANTEAFF.

The CDR3 DNA is TGTGCCAGTAGAGAGCGGGGGGGCATAAACACCGGGGAGCTGTTTTTT. It encodes CASRERGGINTGELFF. The chain links TRBV19 to TRBJ2-2, with 10 positions matching TRBD2. The CDR3 runs to 16 residues. The V gene end was trimmed by 6 bases and the J gene end by 2 bases; junction bases not matched to a gene: 6. Germline V lookup: CDR1 LNHDA, CDR2 SQIVND (reference sequence).

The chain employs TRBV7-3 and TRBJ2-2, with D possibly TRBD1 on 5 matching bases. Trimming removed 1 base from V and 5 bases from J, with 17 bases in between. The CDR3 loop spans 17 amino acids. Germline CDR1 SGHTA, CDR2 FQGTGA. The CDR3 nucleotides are TGTGCCAGCAGCTTAAAGGTGCGGAACCGACAGACCGGGGAGCTGTTTTTT. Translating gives CASSLKVRNRQTGELFF. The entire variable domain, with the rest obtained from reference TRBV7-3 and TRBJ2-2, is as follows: GAGVSQTPSNKVTEKGKYVELRCDPISGHTALYWYRQSLGQGPEFLIYFQGTGAADDSGLPNDRFFAVRPEGSVSTLKIQRTERGDSAVYLCASSLKVRNRQTGELFFGEGSRLTVL.